Detailed here is one T cell receptor beta chain. This sample is part of a study of T-cell reconstitution after alpha-beta-depleted transplantation in children. The CDR3 extends over 15 amino acids. Germline CDR1 reads MGHRA; CDR2 reads YSYEKL. With V trimmed by 3 bases and J by 4 bases, 9 bases remained unmatched. Molecular barcoding with unique molecular identifiers was used for the TCRbeta library. MiXCR, run by TCRdb on the PCR reads, gives a single entry per CDR3 protein. The repertoire has some 550,000 distinct CDR3 sequences, around 19% of them found once; the top ten carry approximately 3%. This clonotype was sampled from a human donor who donated a stem cell graft to a child with acute lymphoblastic leukemia. Sequenced here: PBMCs from the stem cell graft donor, sampled from the stem cell graft. The chain employs TRBV4-1 and TRBJ2-7, with 7 bases that match TRBD2. The CDR3 coding sequence is TGCGCCAGCAGCCAGGTTTGGAGCGGGATGTACGAGCAGTACTTC. Residues: CASSQVWSGMYEQYF.